The source of this T cell receptor (beta chain) is a study of T cell changes during pregnancy in multiple sclerosis. Here immunoSEQ multiplex PCR was the method, and the copy in TCRdb shows in-frame clones only, minus some. The table records under 70,000 clones, roughly nine tenths of them present only once. Germline loops: CDR1 SGHKS, CDR2 YYEKEE (reference sequence). This CDR3 comprises 15 residues. The trim removed 1 base at V and 6 bases at J, leaving 5 bases unmatched. This sequence originates from a female donor with multiple sclerosis, enrolled in a pregnancy study. V usage is TRBV5-5 and J usage is TRBJ1-5; 9 nucleotides agree with TRBD1. Sequenced here: CD4+ T cells from peripheral blood mononuclear cells, sampled in the first trimester of pregnancy. Here the CDR3 reads CASSLFKGQGQPQHF. In DNA form, the CDR3 reads TGTGCCAGCAGCTTGTTTAAGGGACAGGGTCAGCCCCAGCATTTT.